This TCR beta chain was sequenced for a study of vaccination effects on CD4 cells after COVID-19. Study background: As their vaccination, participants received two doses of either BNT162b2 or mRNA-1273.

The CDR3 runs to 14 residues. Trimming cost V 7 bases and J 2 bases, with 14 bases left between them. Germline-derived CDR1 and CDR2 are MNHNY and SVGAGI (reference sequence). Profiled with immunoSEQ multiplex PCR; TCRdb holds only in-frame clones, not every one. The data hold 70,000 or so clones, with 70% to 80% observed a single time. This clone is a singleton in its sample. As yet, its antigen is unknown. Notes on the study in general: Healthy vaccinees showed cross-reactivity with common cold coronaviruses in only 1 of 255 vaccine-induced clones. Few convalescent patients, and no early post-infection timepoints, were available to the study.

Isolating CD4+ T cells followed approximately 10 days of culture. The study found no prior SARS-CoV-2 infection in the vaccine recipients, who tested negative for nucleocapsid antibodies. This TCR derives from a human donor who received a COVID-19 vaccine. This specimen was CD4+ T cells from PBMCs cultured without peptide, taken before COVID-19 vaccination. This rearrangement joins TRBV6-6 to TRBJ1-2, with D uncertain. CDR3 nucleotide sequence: TGTGCCAGCACCCCGGCGGGGTGGAACTATGGCTACACCTTC. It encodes CASTPAGWNYGYTF.